This T cell receptor beta chain was identified during a study of cytomegalovirus exposure and HLA in healthy donors. As to this clone: What it binds is not known.

The PCR contained 60 Vbeta and 13 Jbeta primers. Generated by immunoSEQ multiplex PCR, the TCRdb table keeps only in-frame clones and is missing some. Of about 130,000 clones listed, approximately 80% are singletons. The CDR3 spans 18 residues. The germline V gene encodes CDR1 LNHNV and CDR2 YYDKDF (reference sequence). V lost 0 bases to trimming and J lost 4 bases, with 19 bases between them. Study observations and caveats: DRB1 showed the most TCR associations and HLA-C the fewest in a later analysis, as rates varied by HLA locus. Reportedly, TCR beta sequences accurately predicted HLA-A and HLA-B alleles in most subjects. Most TCR beta V segments were productive about 90% or about 30% of the time in an earlier analysis.

The chain is built from TRBV15 and TRBJ2-1; a possible D gene is TRBD2 (5 bases). The receptor's source is a man aged 30 to 45 in good health and CMV-seronegative. Sequenced material: PBMCs. CDR3 in amino acids: CATSRDNSVAVFYNEQFF. Written as DNA, the CDR3 is TGTGCCACCAGCAGAGATAATAGCGTAGCTGTCTTTTACAATGAGCAGTTCTTC.